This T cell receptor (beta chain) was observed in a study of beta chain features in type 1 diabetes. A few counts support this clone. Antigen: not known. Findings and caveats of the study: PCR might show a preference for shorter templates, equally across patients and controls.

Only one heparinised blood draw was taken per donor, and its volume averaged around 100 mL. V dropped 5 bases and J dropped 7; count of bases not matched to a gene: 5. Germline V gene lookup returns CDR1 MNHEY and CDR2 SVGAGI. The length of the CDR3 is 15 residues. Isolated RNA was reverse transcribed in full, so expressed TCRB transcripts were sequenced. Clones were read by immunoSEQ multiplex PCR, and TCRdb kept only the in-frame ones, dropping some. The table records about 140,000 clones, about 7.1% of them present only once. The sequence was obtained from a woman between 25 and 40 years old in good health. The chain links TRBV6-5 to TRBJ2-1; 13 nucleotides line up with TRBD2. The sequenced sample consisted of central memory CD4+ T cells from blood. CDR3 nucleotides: TGTGCCAGCAGTAGACTAGCGGGAGGATCTAATGAGCAGTTCTTC. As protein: CASSRLAGGSNEQFF.